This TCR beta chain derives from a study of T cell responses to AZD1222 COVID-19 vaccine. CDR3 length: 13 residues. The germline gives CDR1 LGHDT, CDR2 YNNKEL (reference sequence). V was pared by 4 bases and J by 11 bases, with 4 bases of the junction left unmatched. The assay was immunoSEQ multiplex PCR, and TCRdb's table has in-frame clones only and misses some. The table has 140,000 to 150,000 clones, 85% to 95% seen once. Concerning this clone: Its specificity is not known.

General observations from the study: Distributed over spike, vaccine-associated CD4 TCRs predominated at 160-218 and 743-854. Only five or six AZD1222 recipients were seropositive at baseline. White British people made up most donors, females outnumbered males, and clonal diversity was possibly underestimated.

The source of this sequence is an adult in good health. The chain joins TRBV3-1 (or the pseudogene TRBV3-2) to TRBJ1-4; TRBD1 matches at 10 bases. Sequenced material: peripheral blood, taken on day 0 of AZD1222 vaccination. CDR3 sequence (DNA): TGTGCCAGCAGCCTCCCGGGACAGGGGAAACTGTTTTTT. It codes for CASSLPGQGKLFF.